This T cell receptor beta chain is drawn from a study of molecular identifiers for immune sequencing clone quantification. TCRdb re-called the PCR reads through MiXCR, storing one row per CDR3 protein. The sample consists of some 91,000 distinct CDR3 sequences, more than 20% of them appearing once. Whole-study results and caveats: In a background of about 900,000 naive cells, spiked Jurkat TCR RNA from one cell was reportedly detectable. In naive cells, clones above 20 RNA copies held under 1% of molecules, whereas in effector cells they held over 99%.

Naive CD8 sequencing libraries were generated from 20,000 to 1,000,000 sorted cells, with 10%, 30% or 50% RNA as input. Naive CD8 T cells underwent sorting with the CD8+CD4-CCR7+CD45RA+ definition. This clonotype was detected many times. Its antigen is not identified. The specimen was naive CD8+ T cells from blood, with Jurkat cell RNA spiked in. This sample's subset: FACS-sorted CD8+CD4-CCR7+CD45RA+ naive T cells. The TCR sequence derives from a human donor in good health. Some libraries in this study had Jurkat cell RNA spiked in.

The CDR3 sequence is CASSPSQGAYEQYF. The DNA of the CDR3 is TGTGCCAGCAGCCCCTCCCAAGGGGCCTACGAGCAGTACTTC. The rearrangement links TRBV7-6 to TRBJ2-7, with TRBD1 as a possible D gene (5 bases). This CDR3 is 14 amino acids long. CDR1 is SGHVS, CDR2 FNYEAQ, per germline. Trimming shortened V by 5 bases and J by 2 bases, and 13 bases separated the two germline ends. Full variable domain (missing parts from reference TRBV7-6 and TRBJ2-7): GAGVSQSPRYKVTKRGQDVALRCDPISGHVSLYWYRQALGQGPEFLTYFNYEAQQDKSGLPNDRFSAERPEGSISTLTIQRTEQRDSAMYRCASSPSQGAYEQYFGPGTRLTVT.